This T cell receptor (beta chain) was found in a study of identifying expanded T cells in peripheral blood. Findings and limits, study-wide: Technical replicates showed 0.9 to 1.5 changed clones; roughly two weeks about 16; four weeks 19.

With 1 base removed from V and 4 bases from J, the gap between germline ends came to 11 bases. CDR1 SGHNT and CDR2 YYREEE come from the germline V gene (reference sequence). This CDR3 has 14 residues. The assay was immunoSEQ multiplex PCR, and TCRdb's table has in-frame clones only and misses some. The data hold about 76,000 clones, with roughly four fifths observed a single time. Details on this clone: The target antigen is unknown.

What was sequenced was blood. The source is a person aged 18 to 75 in good health. The chain has TRBV5-4 and TRBJ2-5; weak D call: TRBD2 (6 bases). This CDR3 reads CASSLKTGVETQYF. CDR3 nucleotide sequence: TGTGCCAGCAGCTTGAAAACGGGAGTAGAGACCCAGTACTTC.